This T cell receptor beta chain came from a study of shared clonotypes between healthy human individuals. The protocol was immunoSEQ multiplex PCR, while the TCRdb copy is restricted to in-frame clones and leaves out a portion. The sample includes 1 million to 1.3 million clones, approximately 80% of them seen just once. From germline, CDR1 is SNHLY and CDR2 FYNNEI. The CDR3 has 13 residues. V was trimmed by 6 bases and J by 3 bases, leaving 11 bases between them. The sequence was obtained from a man younger than 35 in good health. Some clones in this sample may be carry-over from other donors' samples. The sample was memory CD4+ T cells from PBMCs. Subset: CD45RA-negative fraction. The chain couples TRBV2 to TRBJ1-1; TRBD1 is a possible D gene (5 bases). The CDR3 sequence is CASSGGTYTEAFF. CDR3 sequence (DNA): TGTGCCAGCAGCGGTGGGACCTACACTGAAGCTTTCTTT.